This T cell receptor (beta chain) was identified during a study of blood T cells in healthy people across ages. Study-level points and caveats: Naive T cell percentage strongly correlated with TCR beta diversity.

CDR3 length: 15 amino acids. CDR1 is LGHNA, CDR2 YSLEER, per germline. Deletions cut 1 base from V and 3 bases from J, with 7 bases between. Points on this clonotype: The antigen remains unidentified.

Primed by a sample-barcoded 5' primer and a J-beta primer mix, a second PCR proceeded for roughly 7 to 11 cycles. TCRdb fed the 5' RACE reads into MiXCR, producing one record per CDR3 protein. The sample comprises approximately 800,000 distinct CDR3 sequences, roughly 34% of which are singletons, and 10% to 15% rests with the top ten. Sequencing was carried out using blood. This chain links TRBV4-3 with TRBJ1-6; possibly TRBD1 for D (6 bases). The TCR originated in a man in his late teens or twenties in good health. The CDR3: CASSQGRGYNSPLHF. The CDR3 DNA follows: TGCGCCAGCAGCCAAGGCAGGGGCTATAATTCACCCCTCCACTTT.